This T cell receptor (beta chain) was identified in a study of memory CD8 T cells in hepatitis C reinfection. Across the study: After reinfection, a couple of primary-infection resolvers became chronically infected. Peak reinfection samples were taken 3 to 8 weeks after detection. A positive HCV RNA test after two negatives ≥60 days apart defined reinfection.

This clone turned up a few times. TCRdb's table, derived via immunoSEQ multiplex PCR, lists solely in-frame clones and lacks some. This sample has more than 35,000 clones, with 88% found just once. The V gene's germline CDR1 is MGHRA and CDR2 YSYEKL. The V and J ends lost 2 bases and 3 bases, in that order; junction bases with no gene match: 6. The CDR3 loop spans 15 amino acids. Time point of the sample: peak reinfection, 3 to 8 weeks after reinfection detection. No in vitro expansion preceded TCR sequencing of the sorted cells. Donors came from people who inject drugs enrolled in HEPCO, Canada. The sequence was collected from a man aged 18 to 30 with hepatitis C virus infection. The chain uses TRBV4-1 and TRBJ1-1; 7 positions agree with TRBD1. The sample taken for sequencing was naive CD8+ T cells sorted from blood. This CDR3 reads CASSQPDRLDTEAFF. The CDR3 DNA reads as TGCGCCAGCAGCCAACCGGACAGGTTGGACACTGAAGCTTTCTTT.